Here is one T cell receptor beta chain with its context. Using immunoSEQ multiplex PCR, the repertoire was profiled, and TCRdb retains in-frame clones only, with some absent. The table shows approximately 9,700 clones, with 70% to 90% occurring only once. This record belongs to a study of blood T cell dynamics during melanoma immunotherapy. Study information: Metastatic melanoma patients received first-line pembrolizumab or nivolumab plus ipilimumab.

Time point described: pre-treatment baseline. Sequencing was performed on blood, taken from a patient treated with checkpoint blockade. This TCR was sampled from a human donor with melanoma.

In nucleotides, the CDR3 is TGTGCCAGTAGTATCGATGGTTCGGCCAACGTCCTGACTTTC. Its translation: CASSIDGSANVLTF. The V and J genes are TRBV19 and TRBJ2-6; D gene ambiguous. The CDR3 sequence is 14 residues long. Trimming took off 3 bases at V and 6 bases at J, with 9 bases between the two ends. CDR1 is LNHDA, CDR2 SQIVND, per germline (reference sequence). Combining the CDR3 with reference TRBV19 and TRBJ2-6 gives the whole variable domain DGGITQSPKYLFRKEGQNVTLSCEQNLNHDAMYWYRQDPGQGLRLIYYSQIVNDFQKGDIAEGYSVSREKKESFPLTVTSAQKNPTAFYLCASSIDGSANVLTFGAGSRLTVL.